One sample yielded the 9 T cell receptor beta chains listed below, sequenced in a study of blood T cells in healthy people across ages. A second PCR, run for roughly 7 to 12 cycles, used a sample-barcoded 5' primer plus a J-beta primer mix. TCRdb called the 5' RACE reads again in MiXCR, with one record for every CDR3 protein. The sample carries around 800,000 distinct CDR3 sequences, 60% to 80% recorded once. The sequencing sample was made of blood. The receptors stem from a young man in good health.

The chain combines TRBV12-3 or TRBV12-4 with TRBJ2-1; 8 positions match TRBD1. The CDR3 is 15 residues long. Trimming removed 5 bases from V and 6 bases from J; junction bases left unmatched: 9. CDR3 DNA sequence: TGTGCCAGCAGTGTCGGGACAGGAGCCCTCAATGAGCAGTTCTTC. This codes for CASSVGTGALNEQFF.

The V call is TRBV7-2, the J call TRBJ2-5; D call uncertain. This CDR3 is 14 amino acids long. Germline CDR1 is SGHTA and CDR2 is FQGNSA. V shed 0 bases and J shed 2 bases, with 7 bases lying between them. The CDR3 reads CASSLALQQETQYF. The CDR3 DNA follows: TGTGCCAGCAGCTTAGCTCTACAGCAAGAGACCCAGTACTTC.

The V call is TRBV12-3 or TRBV12-4, the J call TRBJ1-5; D gene unclear. The CDR3 is made up of 13 amino acids. V lost 7 bases to trimming and J lost 2 bases, with 9 bases between them. This chain's CDR3 is CASNGKGNQPQHF. In nucleotides, the CDR3 is TGTGCCAGCAACGGAAAGGGCAATCAGCCCCAGCATTTT.

The chain carries TRBV4-3 and TRBJ2-5; D may be TRBD1 or TRBD2 (5 bases each). Trimming shortened V by 3 bases and J by 6 bases, and 17 bases separated the two germline ends. The CDR3 has 15 amino acids. The V gene's germline CDR1 is LGHNA and CDR2 YSLEER. For the CDR3, the DNA is TGCGCCAGCAGCCAGGATGGGACCTCCCGGCAGACCCAGTACTTC. This sequence encodes CASSQDGTSRQTQYF.

The chain recombines TRBV5-8 with TRBJ2-5; 7 nucleotides match TRBD1. The CDR3 totals 15 residues. With V trimmed by 6 bases and J by 3 bases, 11 bases remained unmatched. The germline V gene encodes CDR1 SGHTS and CDR2 YDEGEE. The CDR3 DNA follows: TGTGCCAGCAACTCGCGCCGGGACAGCAAAGAGACCCAGTACTTC. Residues: CASNSRRDSKETQYF. The whole variable domain, filled in from reference TRBV5-8 and TRBJ2-5, reads EAGVTQSPTHLIKTRGQQATLRCSPISGHTSVYWYQQALGLGLQFLLWYDEGEERNRGNFPPRFSGRQFPNYSSELNVNALELEDSALYLCASNSRRDSKETQYFGPGTRLLVL.

The gene calls are TRBV18 and TRBJ1-1, with a possible D match to TRBD1 (5 bases). With 0 bases removed from V and 7 bases from J, the gap between germline ends came to 21 bases. This CDR3 contains 17 residues. Germline V lookup: CDR1 KGHSH, CDR2 LQKENI. As DNA, the CDR3 is TGTGCCAGCTCACCACCGGGACTCCTCGGGGCGGATGGTGAAGCTTTCTTT. Amino acid sequence: CASSPPGLLGADGEAFF.

This clonotype was counted at least ten times. The chain has TRBV28 and TRBJ2-7; D ambiguous. This CDR3 is built from 14 residues. Germline V gene data show CDR1 as MDHEN and CDR2 as SYDVKM. Trimming took off 0 bases at V and 3 bases at J, with 9 bases between the two ends. CDR3 sequence: CASSLWTRNYEQYF. The CDR3 nucleotides are TGTGCCAGCAGTTTATGGACAAGAAACTACGAGCAGTACTTC.

The V call is TRBV7-2, the J call TRBJ1-1; D is uncertain. V was cut by 2 bases and J by 0 bases, with 7 bases left in between. There are 14 residues in the CDR3. Per the germline V gene, CDR1 is SGHTA and CDR2 is FQGNSA. CDR3 protein: CASSLSIMNTEAFF. CDR3 DNA sequence: TGTGCCAGCAGCTTATCCATAATGAACACTGAAGCTTTCTTT.

This rearrangement joins TRBV7-9 to TRBJ2-6, with 8 nucleotides matching TRBD1. V lost 4 bases and J lost 18; bases outside the gene matches: 17. Germline values: CDR1 SEHNR, CDR2 FQNEAQ (reference sequence). CDR3 size: 15 residues. The CDR3, as DNA: TGTGCCAGCAGCTGGGACAGGTCTCTTGAACCGAATCAGACTTTC. It specifies CASSWDRSLEPNQTF.